Given below is one TCR beta chain in context. Its specificity is not known. CDR1 SGHTA and CDR2 FQGNSA come from the germline V gene. Losses at the gene ends were 0 bases for V and 7 bases for J; bases not matched to a gene: 5. This CDR3 has 15 residues. Primers: 60 Vbeta forward and 13 Jbeta reverse. Generated by immunoSEQ multiplex PCR, the TCRdb table keeps only in-frame clones and is missing some. The repertoire includes some 200,000 clones, around 77% of them detected once, and about 2.7% sits in the top ten. The data were obtained in a study of cytomegalovirus exposure and HLA in healthy donors. Overall study: From HLA-typed donors, an early data release held 70 million to 100 million unique TCRs. Study-wide points: HLA alleles showed associations with 16,951 TCR beta sequences in a later analysis, at a 0.05 false discovery rate. In a later analysis, TCR beta V- and J-gene trimming showed a link to a missense DCLRE1C variant.

The origin of this receptor is a woman aged 25 to 39 in good health and CMV-seronegative. The V call is TRBV7-2, the J call TRBJ2-4; 8 bases are shared with TRBD2. Sequences were obtained from PBMCs. CDR3 sequence: CASSLAGTSMNIQYF. The DNA for the CDR3 is TGTGCCAGCAGCTTAGCCGGGACTAGTATGAACATTCAGTACTTC.